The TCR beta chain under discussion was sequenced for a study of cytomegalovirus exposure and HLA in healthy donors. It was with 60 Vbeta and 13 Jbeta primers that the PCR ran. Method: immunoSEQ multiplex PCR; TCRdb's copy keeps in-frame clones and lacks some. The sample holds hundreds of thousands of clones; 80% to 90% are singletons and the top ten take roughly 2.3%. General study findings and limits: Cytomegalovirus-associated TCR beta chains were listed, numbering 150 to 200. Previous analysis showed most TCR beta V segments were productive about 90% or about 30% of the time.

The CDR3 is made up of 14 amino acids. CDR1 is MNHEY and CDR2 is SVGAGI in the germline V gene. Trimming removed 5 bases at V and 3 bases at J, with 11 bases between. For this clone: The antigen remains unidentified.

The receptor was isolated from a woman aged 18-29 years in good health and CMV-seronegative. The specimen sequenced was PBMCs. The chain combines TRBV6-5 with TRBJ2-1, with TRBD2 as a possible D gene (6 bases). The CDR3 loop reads CASSPPGVYNEQFF. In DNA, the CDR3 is TGTGCCAGCAGTCCCCCGGGGGTCTACAATGAGCAGTTCTTC.